The clone carrying this T cell receptor (beta chain) was recorded only once. What it binds is not known. The assay was immunoSEQ multiplex PCR, and TCRdb's table has in-frame clones only and misses some. This sample has about 140,000 clones, with around 90% found just once. This CDR3 is built from 18 residues. Germline CDR1 is SNHLY and CDR2 is FYNNEI. V was trimmed by 6 bases and J by 2 bases, leaving 20 bases between them. The data belong to a study of T cell responses to AZD1222 COVID-19 vaccine. Study information: Combined were second doses at about 4 or about 12 weeks. Study-level points and caveats: The reported proportion of spike-specific TCRs targeting unmutated variant regions was nearly half. The span of vaccine-associated CD4 TCRs extended across spike, with dominance at 160-218 and 743-854.

The sequence derives from an adult in good health. This rearrangement joins TRBV2 to TRBJ2-6; D may match TRBD1 or TRBD2 (5 bases each). The material was peripheral blood, obtained on day 0 of AZD1222 vaccination. The CDR3 sequence: CASSHGPGRGAGANVLTF. The CDR3 DNA reads as TGTGCCAGCAGCCATGGACCAGGGAGAGGTGCTGGGGCCAACGTCCTGACTTTC.